This T cell receptor beta chain emerged from a study of blood T cell repertoires in COVID-19. About the study: In each case, the material was cDNA or gDNA derived from T cells, B-cell-depleted T cells, or PBMCs.

V was pared by 2 bases and J by 3 bases, with 19 bases between. The CDR3 is 17 amino acids. CDR1 and CDR2 (germline): SGHTA, FQGNSA. The table came from immunoSEQ multiplex PCR; TCRdb's copy has only in-frame clones and leaves some out. The profile shows roughly 87,000 clones, about 83% of them singletons. V and J are TRBV7-2 and TRBJ1-1; no reliable D call. Sequenced: peripheral blood. This TCR derives from a man aged 45-65 years with active COVID-19. Written as DNA, the CDR3 is TGTGCCAGCAGCTTACCGAGTGAGTTTCGAGGATACACTGAAGCTTTCTTT. This translates into CASSLPSEFRGYTEAFF.